This T cell receptor beta chain was obtained from a study of Graves' ophthalmopathy and Graves' hyperthyroidism. The CDR3 runs 12 residues. CDR1 is SGHRS and CDR2 is YFSETQ in the germline V gene. The authors amplified TCR beta CDR3 regions, and they did so from RNA transcripts for repertoire sequencing. HTBI primers served in a first-round RT-PCR, which a second-round multiplex PCR followed. TCRdb used MiXCR to reprocess the multiplex PCR reads, holding one entry per CDR3 protein. The top ten clones hold more than 9.5% of a sample with more than 1,000,000 distinct CDR3 sequences, about 35% of them seen once. This clonotype was seen ten or more times. Its antigen remains unidentified. At one end, the junction sequence differs from germline, possibly due to a read error. Broader study findings: Blood shared most expanded thyroid clonotypes above 0.001 frequency.

The sequenced material came from peripheral blood or thyroid tissue (not recorded which). The chain employs TRBV5-1 and TRBJ1-1; D is uncertain. This clonotype was sampled from an adult man with Graves' hyperthyroidism. The CDR3 loop is CASSFGRLDPVF. The CDR3 DNA reads as TGCGCCAGCAGCTTTGGTCGTTTGGATCCGGTCTTT.